Listed here are 6 T cell receptor beta chains from one sample, sequenced in a study of T cell repertoires in cytomegalovirus infection. TCRdb re-called the reads through MiXCR, storing one row per CDR3 protein. The sample lists some 300,000 distinct CDR3 sequences, around 10% occurring once. Sequences were obtained from PBMCs. The receptors shown here come from a human donor in good health (CMV status not recorded). Some clones in this sample may be carry-over from other donors' samples.

This clonotype was counted a single time. Here the CDR3 DNA reads TGCAGTGCCTCAGACAGGGGGTATGCAACTAATGAAAAACTGTTTTTT. Residues: CSASDRGYATNEKLFF. The chain employs TRBV20-1 and TRBJ1-4; 9 nucleotides agree with TRBD1. The V and J ends lost 6 bases and 0 bases, in that order; junction bases with no gene match: 8. Looked up from germline, CDR1 is DFQATT and CDR2 is SNEGSKA (reference sequence). This CDR3 comprises 16 residues.

This clonotype was observed a few times. The chain is built from TRBV19 and TRBJ1-2; 9 nucleotides line up with TRBD1. Germline CDR1 and CDR2: LNHDA and SQIVND (reference sequence). The CDR3 length is 16 residues. V gave up 6 bases and J gave up 3 bases; unmatched junction bases: 11. In nucleotides, the CDR3 is TGTGCCAGTAGACCCGGGACAGGGATTACGGACTATGGCTACACCTTC. The encoded protein is CASRPGTGITDYGYTF.

This clonotype has ten or more counts. V usage is TRBV7-2 and J usage is TRBJ1-1, with D possibly TRBD1 on 5 matching bases. The CDR3 extends over 14 amino acids. V lost 2 bases and J 10 bases, leaving 17 bases between the germline ends. Germline values: CDR1 SGHTA, CDR2 FQGNSA. The CDR3 reads CASSLKGQGARAFF. CDR3 nucleotides: TGTGCCAGCAGCTTAAAGGGGCAGGGCGCCCGAGCTTTCTTT.

This chain connects TRBV6-1 to TRBJ2-7; D gene uncertain. V was cut by 5 bases and J by 4 bases, with 24 bases left in between. The V gene's germline CDR1 is MNHNS and CDR2 SASEGT. The CDR3 has 17 residues. CDR3 amino acids: CASSSNYGSLVVYEQYF. The DNA for the CDR3 is TGTGCCAGCAGTTCCAACTACGGTTCGTTGGTAGTTTACGAGCAGTACTTC.

This clonotype was seen many times. The chain has TRBV14 and TRBJ1-2; possibly TRBD1 for D (5 bases). From germline, CDR1 is SGHDN and CDR2 FVKESK. V was cut by 2 bases and J by 2 bases, with 15 bases left in between. The CDR3 runs to 16 residues. The CDR3 DNA sequence: TGTGCCAGCAGCCAACTGGCGGGGAACAGGAACTATGGCTACACCTTC. Its translation is CASSQLAGNRNYGYTF. Drawing the rest from reference TRBV14 and TRBJ1-2, the complete variable domain is EAGVTQFPSHSVIEKGQTVTLRCDPISGHDNLYWYRRVMGKEIKFLLHFVKESKQDESGMPNNRFLAERTGGTYSTLKVQPAELEDSGVYFCASSQLAGNRNYGYTFGSGTRLTVV.

This clonotype showed up many times. The V and J genes are TRBV27 and TRBJ2-1; D gene ambiguous. The CDR3 is made up of 11 amino acids. Germline V gives CDR1 MNHEY, CDR2 SMNVEV (reference sequence). The ends were cut back, 6 bases at V and 10 bases at J, with 10 bases in the middle. CDR3 coding DNA: TGTGCCAGCAGCCAAGGTTTGGAGCAGTTCTTC. This encodes CASSQGLEQFF.